These T cell receptor beta chains were read from a single sample in a study of blood T cell repertoires in COVID-19. Clones were read by immunoSEQ multiplex PCR, and TCRdb kept only the in-frame ones, dropping some. This repertoire shows roughly 180,000 clones, about 81% found once; its top ten account for about 11%. The specimen sequenced was peripheral blood. Every receptor here comes from a woman of 80 years or more with COVID-19, enrolled during active disease. Each CDR3 is given with its conserved first and last residue. Each record gives: D gene, V gene, clone size, J gene, CDR3 protein, CDR3 DNA. The D gene is left open where the match is weak. Size is omitted from some rows. Given values are once, few, many or a class for expanded clones.

TRBD2	TRBV7-3	NA	TRBJ2-1	CASSSTSGGGNEQFF	TGTGCCAGCAGCTCGACTAGCGGGGGAGGTAATGAGCAGTTCTTC
NA	TRBV7-8	NA	TRBJ2-3	CASSHLQGTSTDTQYF	TGTGCCAGCAGCCACCTACAGGGAACTAGCACAGATACGCAGTATTTT
TRBD1	TRBV20-1	NA	TRBJ1-1	CSARDRVWAFF	TGCAGTGCTCGGGACAGGGTTTGGGCTTTCTTT
NA	TRBV18	once	TRBJ2-2	CASSRVAGTNTGELFF	TGTGCCAGCTCAAGGGTGGCGGGGACGAACACCGGGGAGCTGTTTTTT
TRBD2	TRBV9	few	TRBJ2-1	CASILTSDYNEQFF	TGTGCCAGCATTTTGACTAGCGACTACAATGAGCAGTTCTTC
TRBD2	TRBV11-3	NA	TRBJ2-1	CASSLGGGDEQFF	TGTGCCAGCAGCCTCGGCGGGGGGGATGAGCAGTTCTTC
NA	TRBV5-6	NA	TRBJ2-5	CASSLLGETQYF	TGTGCCAGCAGCTTACTAGGGGAGACCCAGTACTTC
TRBD2	TRBV3-1/TRBV3-2	NA	TRBJ2-2	CASSQALGGRNTGELFF	TGTGCCAGCAGCCAAGCTTTGGGCGGGAGGAACACCGGGGAGCTGTTTTTT
NA	TRBV9	NA	TRBJ2-7	CASSAGGNPYEQYF	TGTGCCAGCAGCGCCGGGGGAAACCCCTACGAGCAGTACTTC
TRBD1	TRBV6-5	NA	TRBJ1-4	CASRRQGGGEKLFF	TGTGCCAGCAGAAGACAGGGGGGAGGTGAAAAACTGTTTTTT
TRBD1	TRBV5-4	NA	TRBJ2-1	CASSKSGQGGKNEQFF	TGTGCCAGCAGCAAGAGTGGACAGGGGGGAAAGAATGAGCAGTTCTTC
NA	TRBV19	NA	TRBJ2-7	CASSTGHFYEQYF	TGTGCCAGTAGTACGGGACACTTCTACGAGCAGTACTTC
NA	TRBV4-1	NA	TRBJ2-4	CASSQEAPWQTKNIQYF	TGCGCCAGCAGCCAAGAGGCCCCTTGGCAGACCAAAAACATTCAGTACTTC
NA	TRBV21-1	once	TRBJ2-2	CASSKEFQCGGSTGELFF	TGTGCCAGCAGCAAAGAATTCCAGTGCGGGGGCAGCACCGGGGAGCTGTTTTTT
TRBD1	TRBV5-4	NA	TRBJ1-2	CASSPGRYAGTGDYGYTF	TGTGCCAGCAGCCCCGGGCGTTATGCCGGGACAGGCGACTATGGCTACACCTTC
NA	TRBV6-5	NA	TRBJ1-6	CASTLQGYNSPLHF	TGTGCCAGCACACTCCAGGGGTATAATTCACCCCTCCACTTT
TRBD1	TRBV5-1	NA	TRBJ1-2	CASSLAADRGLYGYTF	TGCGCCAGCAGCTTGGCCGCGGACAGGGGGCTTTATGGCTACACCTTC
TRBD1	TRBV27	NA	TRBJ1-2	CASSQMGTVNYGYTF	TGTGCCAGCAGTCAAATGGGGACAGTGAACTATGGCTACACCTTC
NA	TRBV28	once	TRBJ2-5	CASSFRVGSETQYF	TGTGCCAGCAGTTTCAGAGTTGGGAGCGAGACCCAGTACTTC
NA	TRBV5-4	NA	TRBJ2-7	CASSLRVGQGNSYEQYF	TGTGCCAGCAGCTTGCGAGTGGGGCAGGGCAACTCCTACGAGCAGTACTTC
NA	TRBV2	NA	TRBJ2-5	CASSELRGSETQYF	TGTGCCAGCAGTGAATTGCGCGGCTCGGAGACCCAGTACTTC
TRBD1	TRBV6-2/TRBV6-3	once	TRBJ2-7	CASSSVDRGNEQYF	TGTGCCAGCAGTTCCGTGGACAGGGGCAACGAGCAGTACTTC
TRBD1	TRBV24-1	once	TRBJ1-4	CATSDSTGGNEKLFF	TGTGCCACCAGTGATTCGACAGGGGGGAATGAAAAACTGTTTTTT
NA	TRBV11-3	NA	TRBJ2-3	CASSRGAGRGPDTQYF	TGTGCCAGCAGCCGCGGAGCGGGACGGGGGCCAGATACGCAGTATTTT
NA	TRBV7-8	NA	TRBJ2-7	CASSLSHYEQYF	TGTGCCAGCAGCCTTAGTCATTACGAGCAGTACTTC
NA	TRBV5-4	NA	TRBJ2-1	CASSSNYNEQFF	TGTGCCAGCAGCTCCAATTACAATGAGCAGTTCTTC
TRBD1	TRBV7-3	NA	TRBJ1-1	CASSPQGDTEAFF	TGTGCCAGCAGCCCCCAGGGGGACACTGAAGCTTTCTTT
NA	TRBV27	few	TRBJ2-7	CASRLFVDFPYEQYF	TGTGCCAGCAGACTATTCGTGGACTTTCCCTACGAGCAGTACTTC
NA	TRBV27	NA	TRBJ1-6	CASSPTPTGRNNSPLHF	TGTGCCAGCAGTCCCACCCCGACAGGACGGAATAATTCACCCCTCCACTTT
NA	TRBV4-2	NA	TRBJ2-5	CASSPDWLRETQYF	TGTGCCAGCAGCCCGGACTGGCTTAGAGAGACCCAGTACTTC
NA	TRBV6-6	NA	TRBJ1-2	CASSYGDWGYTF	TGTGCCAGCAGTTACGGGGACTGGGGCTACACCTTC
NA	TRBV30	NA	TRBJ1-2	CAWSHRVTYTF	TGTGCCTGGAGCCACAGGGTAACTTACACCTTC
TRBD1	TRBV11-3	NA	TRBJ2-4	CASSPDRVAKNIQYF	TGTGCCAGCAGCCCAGACAGGGTGGCCAAAAACATTCAGTACTTC
TRBD1	TRBV4-3	NA	TRBJ1-3	CASSAPDRESGNTIYF	TGCGCCAGCAGCGCCCCGGACAGGGAATCTGGAAACACCATATATTTT
NA	TRBV28	NA	TRBJ1-1	CASRTVQRTEAFF	TGTGCCAGCCGGACAGTTCAAAGGACTGAAGCTTTCTTT